A selection of T cell receptor beta chains follows, all from one sample in a study of T cells after posttransplantation cyclophosphamide. Clones were read by immunoSEQ multiplex PCR, and TCRdb kept only the in-frame ones, dropping some. The sample records about 22,000 clones, approximately 97% being singletons. Sequenced sample: naive CD4+ T cells sorted from PBMCs. The source of these receptors is a man aged 50-60 years in good health, CMV-negative, and a related stem cell transplant donor. Each CDR3 is given with its conserved first and last residue. Each record gives: D gene, V gene, clone size, J gene, CDR3 DNA, CDR3 protein. A D gene is named only where the DNA matches it firmly. The size field is filled for only some rows; it gives once, few, many or a size class.

d_gene: .; v_gene: TRBV7-3; abundance: .; j_gene: TRBJ1-3; CDR3nt: TGTGCCAGCAGCGATAGCTCTGGAAACACCATATATTTT; CDR3aa: CASSDSSGNTIYF
d_gene: .; v_gene: TRBV6-6; abundance: few; j_gene: TRBJ1-1; CDR3nt: TGTGCCAGCAGTTACGAGGGGAACACTGAAGCTTTCTTT; CDR3aa: CASSYEGNTEAFF
d_gene: .; v_gene: TRBV6-6; abundance: .; j_gene: TRBJ1-1; CDR3nt: TGTGCCAGCAGTCCGCTGGGCAACACTGAAGCTTTCTTT; CDR3aa: CASSPLGNTEAFF
d_gene: .; v_gene: TRBV19; abundance: .; j_gene: TRBJ1-2; CDR3nt: TGTGCCAGTAGCACGGGGGGGCAGCCCTATGGCTACACCTTC; CDR3aa: CASSTGGQPYGYTF
d_gene: .; v_gene: TRBV27; abundance: .; j_gene: TRBJ1-3; CDR3nt: TGTGCCAGCAGCCGGCGGGAATCTGGAAACACCATATATTTT; CDR3aa: CASSRRESGNTIYF
d_gene: .; v_gene: TRBV20-1; abundance: .; j_gene: TRBJ2-3; CDR3nt: TGCAGTGCTGGCCAGACAGATACGCAGTATTTT; CDR3aa: CSAGQTDTQYF
d_gene: TRBD2; v_gene: TRBV19; abundance: .; j_gene: TRBJ2-1; CDR3nt: TGTGCCAGTATCAGGACTAGCGGGGGTTCCTACAATGAGCAGTTCTTC; CDR3aa: CASIRTSGGSYNEQFF
d_gene: .; v_gene: TRBV10-3; abundance: .; j_gene: TRBJ1-2; CDR3nt: TGTGCCATCACTCCCCAACAGGGTTTTGACTATGGCTACACCTTC; CDR3aa: CAITPQQGFDYGYTF
d_gene: .; v_gene: TRBV7-6; abundance: .; j_gene: TRBJ1-5; CDR3nt: TGTGCCAGCAGCTTAAGGCCTCAGGGCAATCAGCCCCAGCATTTT; CDR3aa: CASSLRPQGNQPQHF
d_gene: TRBD1; v_gene: TRBV7-2; abundance: .; j_gene: TRBJ2-7; CDR3nt: TGTGCCAGCAGCCCCGTCGCCGGCAGGGGGTACGAGCAGTACTTC; CDR3aa: CASSPVAGRGYEQYF
d_gene: .; v_gene: TRBV9; abundance: .; j_gene: TRBJ2-1; CDR3nt: TGTGCCAGCAGCCCACGACAGACTTACAATGAGCAGTTCTTC; CDR3aa: CASSPRQTYNEQFF
d_gene: .; v_gene: TRBV7-9; abundance: .; j_gene: TRBJ2-7; CDR3nt: TGTGCCAGCAGCGCGAGGGCAGGTTCGAACGAGCAGTACTTC; CDR3aa: CASSARAGSNEQYF
d_gene: .; v_gene: TRBV6-6; abundance: .; j_gene: TRBJ1-1; CDR3nt: TGTGCCAGCAGCCACTTCCAAGACACTGAAGCTTTCTTT; CDR3aa: CASSHFQDTEAFF
d_gene: .; v_gene: TRBV5-4; abundance: .; j_gene: TRBJ1-2; CDR3nt: TGTGCCAGCATTCCCCACGGGTACTATGGCTACACCTTC; CDR3aa: CASIPHGYYGYTF
d_gene: TRBD1; v_gene: TRBV4-1; abundance: .; j_gene: TRBJ1-2; CDR3nt: TGCGCCAGCAGCCCACAGGACAGGAGCAACTATGGCTACACCTTC; CDR3aa: CASSPQDRSNYGYTF
d_gene: TRBD1; v_gene: TRBV19; abundance: .; j_gene: TRBJ2-1; CDR3nt: TGTGCCAGTAGTATGGGACAGGTGGGGTACAATGAGCAGTTCTTC; CDR3aa: CASSMGQVGYNEQFF
d_gene: TRBD1; v_gene: TRBV6-6; abundance: .; j_gene: TRBJ2-7; CDR3nt: TGTGCCAGCAGCCGGACAGGGGGCGATTACGAGCAGTACTTC; CDR3aa: CASSRTGGDYEQYF
d_gene: .; v_gene: TRBV2; abundance: .; j_gene: TRBJ2-7; CDR3nt: TGTGCCAGCAGAGACAGGACCCACGAGCAGTACTTC; CDR3aa: CASRDRTHEQYF
d_gene: TRBD1; v_gene: TRBV29-1; abundance: .; j_gene: TRBJ2-2; CDR3nt: TGCAGCGTGGGACAGACAACCAACACCGGGGAGCTGTTTTTT; CDR3aa: CSVGQTTNTGELFF
d_gene: TRBD1; v_gene: TRBV6-5; abundance: once; j_gene: TRBJ1-5; CDR3nt: TGTGCCAGCAGTCGCTATACAGGGGGTGATCAGCCCCAGCATTTT; CDR3aa: CASSRYTGGDQPQHF
d_gene: TRBD1; v_gene: TRBV19; abundance: .; j_gene: TRBJ1-2; CDR3nt: TGTGCCAGTACCAGGACAGGGGACAACTATGGCTACACCTTC; CDR3aa: CASTRTGDNYGYTF
d_gene: TRBD2; v_gene: TRBV7-9; abundance: .; j_gene: TRBJ2-5; CDR3nt: TGTGCCAGCAGCACTATGCGGGGGGGGGAGACCCAGTACTTC; CDR3aa: CASSTMRGGETQYF
d_gene: .; v_gene: TRBV7-3; abundance: .; j_gene: TRBJ2-2; CDR3nt: TGTGCCAGCAGCTTGGGGGGATACGGGGAGCTGTTTTTT; CDR3aa: CASSLGGYGELFF
d_gene: TRBD1; v_gene: TRBV6-5; abundance: .; j_gene: TRBJ1-5; CDR3nt: TGTGCCAGCAGTACGGGGGACAGCCAAAATCAGCCCCAGCATTTT; CDR3aa: CASSTGDSQNQPQHF
d_gene: TRBD1; v_gene: TRBV6-1; abundance: .; j_gene: TRBJ2-1; CDR3nt: TGTGCCAGCAGAGGACAGGGGCTATACAATGAGCAGTTCTTC; CDR3aa: CASRGQGLYNEQFF
d_gene: TRBD1; v_gene: TRBV30; abundance: .; j_gene: TRBJ1-2; CDR3nt: TGTGCCTCCTCAGGGGGTTTTGGCTATGGCTACACCTTC; CDR3aa: CASSGGFGYGYTF
d_gene: .; v_gene: TRBV7-8; abundance: once; j_gene: TRBJ2-5; CDR3nt: TGTGCCAGCAGTTTACAAAGGACCCCCCGGGGGACCCAGTACTTC; CDR3aa: CASSLQRTPRGTQYF
d_gene: TRBD2; v_gene: TRBV7-3; abundance: .; j_gene: TRBJ2-7; CDR3nt: TGTGCCAGCAGCTTGCTCCCTGGGACTAGCTACGAGCAGTACTTC; CDR3aa: CASSLLPGTSYEQYF
d_gene: TRBD2; v_gene: TRBV18; abundance: .; j_gene: TRBJ2-1; CDR3nt: TGTGCCAGCTCGTCAGCGGGAGGGCGCCATGAGCAGTTCTTC; CDR3aa: CASSSAGGRHEQFF
d_gene: .; v_gene: TRBV6-5; abundance: .; j_gene: TRBJ1-1; CDR3nt: TGTGCCAGCAGTTACGGCGGGGTTGGTGAAGCTTTCTTT; CDR3aa: CASSYGGVGEAFF
d_gene: .; v_gene: TRBV19; abundance: once; j_gene: TRBJ2-7; CDR3nt: TGTGCCAGTAGTAACCCTGGTGGAGGTGCCTACGAGCAGTACTTC; CDR3aa: CASSNPGGGAYEQYF
d_gene: TRBD2; v_gene: TRBV5-1; abundance: .; j_gene: TRBJ2-4; CDR3nt: TGCGCCAGCAGCTTGAAAGGGCTAGCGGTAGCCAAAAACATTCAGTACTTC; CDR3aa: CASSLKGLAVAKNIQYF
d_gene: .; v_gene: TRBV12-5; abundance: .; j_gene: TRBJ1-1; CDR3nt: TGTGCTAGTGGTTTGTCTAGGACTGAAGCTTTCTTT; CDR3aa: CASGLSRTEAFF
d_gene: .; v_gene: TRBV11-3; abundance: .; j_gene: TRBJ1-3; CDR3nt: TGTGCCAGCAGCTTAGATTCTCGGAACACCATATATTTT; CDR3aa: CASSLDSRNTIYF
d_gene: TRBD1; v_gene: TRBV29-1; abundance: once; j_gene: TRBJ1-1; CDR3nt: TGCAGCGTTGAAAAGTCGCAGGGGGCAACTGAAGCTTTCTTT; CDR3aa: CSVEKSQGATEAFF